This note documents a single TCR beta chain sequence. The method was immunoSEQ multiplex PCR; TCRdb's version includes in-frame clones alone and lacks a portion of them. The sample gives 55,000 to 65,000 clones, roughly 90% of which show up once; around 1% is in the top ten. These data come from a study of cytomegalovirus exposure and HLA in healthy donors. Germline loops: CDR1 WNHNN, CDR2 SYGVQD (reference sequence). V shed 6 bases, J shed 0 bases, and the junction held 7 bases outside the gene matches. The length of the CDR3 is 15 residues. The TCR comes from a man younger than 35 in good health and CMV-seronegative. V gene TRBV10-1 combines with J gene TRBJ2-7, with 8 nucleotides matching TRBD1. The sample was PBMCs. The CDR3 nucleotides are TGCGCCAGCAGCCAGGGACAGGTCCTCTCCTACGAGCAGTACTTC. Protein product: CASSQGQVLSYEQYF.